This T cell receptor beta chain was identified in a study of blood T cell repertoires in COVID-19. Authors' processing steps: From reference gene primer amplification, estimates of nucleated cell counts were derived. The assay was immunoSEQ multiplex PCR, and TCRdb's table has in-frame clones only and misses some. That table furnishes V, J and clone size, whereas the DNA furnished D and trimming. Of 150,000 to 250,000 clones in the sample, roughly four fifths were seen once. Source material: peripheral blood. The receptor was isolated from a human donor with acute or convalescent COVID-19. The donor label of this sample is uncertain.

The CDR3 is CATRASGSGTDTQYF. The CDR3 coding sequence is TGCGCCACGAGGGCTAGCGGGAGCGGTACAGATACGCAGTATTTT. The rearrangement links TRBV4-1 to TRBJ2-3; TRBD2 matches at 10 bases. This CDR3 contains 15 residues. CDR1 and CDR2 from the germline V gene are MGHRA and YSYEKL. Trimming cost V 10 bases and J 3 bases; bases outside gene matches: 10.